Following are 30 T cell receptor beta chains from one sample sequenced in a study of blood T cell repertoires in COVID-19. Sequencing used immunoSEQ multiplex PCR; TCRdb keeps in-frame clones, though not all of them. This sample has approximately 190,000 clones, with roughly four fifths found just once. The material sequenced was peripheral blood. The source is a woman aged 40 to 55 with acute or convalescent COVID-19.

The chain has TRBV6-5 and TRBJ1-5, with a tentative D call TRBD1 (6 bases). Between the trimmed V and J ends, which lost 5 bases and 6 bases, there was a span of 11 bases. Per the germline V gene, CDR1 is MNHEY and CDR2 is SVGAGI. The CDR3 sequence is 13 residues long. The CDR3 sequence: CASSTGFGQPQHF. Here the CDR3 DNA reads TGTGCCAGCAGTACAGGGTTTGGTCAGCCCCAGCATTTT.

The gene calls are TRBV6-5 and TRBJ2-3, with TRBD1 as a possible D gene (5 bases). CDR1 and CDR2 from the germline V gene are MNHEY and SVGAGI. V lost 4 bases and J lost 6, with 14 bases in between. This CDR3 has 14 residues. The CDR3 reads CASSSASWGDTQYF. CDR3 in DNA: TGTGCCAGCAGTTCGGCCTCCTGGGGCGATACGCAGTATTTT.

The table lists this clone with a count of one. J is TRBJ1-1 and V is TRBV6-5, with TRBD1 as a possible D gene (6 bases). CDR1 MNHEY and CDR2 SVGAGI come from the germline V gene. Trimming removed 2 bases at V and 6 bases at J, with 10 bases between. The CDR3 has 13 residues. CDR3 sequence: CASSYPGEAEAFF. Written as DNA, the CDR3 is TGTGCCAGCAGTTACCCAGGGGAAGCTGAAGCTTTCTTT.

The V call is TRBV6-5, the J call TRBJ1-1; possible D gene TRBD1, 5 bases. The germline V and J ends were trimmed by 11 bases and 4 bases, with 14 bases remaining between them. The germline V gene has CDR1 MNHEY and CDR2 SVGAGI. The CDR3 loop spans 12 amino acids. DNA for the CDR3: TGTGCCGTCGACGGGGGGGGCACTGAAGCTTTCTTT. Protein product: CAVDGGGTEAFF.

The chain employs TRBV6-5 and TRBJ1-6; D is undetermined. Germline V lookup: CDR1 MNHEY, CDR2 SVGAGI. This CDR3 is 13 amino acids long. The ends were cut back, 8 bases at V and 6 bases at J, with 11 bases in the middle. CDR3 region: CASGRTLNSPLHF. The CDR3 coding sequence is TGTGCCAGCGGTCGGACTCTTAATTCACCCCTCCACTTT.

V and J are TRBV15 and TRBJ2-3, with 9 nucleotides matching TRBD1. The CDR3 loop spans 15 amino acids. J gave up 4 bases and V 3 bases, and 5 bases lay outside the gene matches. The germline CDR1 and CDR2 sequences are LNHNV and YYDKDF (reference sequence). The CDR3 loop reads CATSRGQGGSDTQYF. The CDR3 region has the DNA TGTGCCACCAGCAGGGGACAGGGAGGATCAGATACGCAGTATTTT.

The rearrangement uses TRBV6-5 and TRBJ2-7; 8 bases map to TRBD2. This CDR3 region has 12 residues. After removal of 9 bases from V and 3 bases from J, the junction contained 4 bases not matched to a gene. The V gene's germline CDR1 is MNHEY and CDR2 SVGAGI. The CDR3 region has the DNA TGTGCCAGTTCCGGGACTAGCTACGAGCAGTACTTC. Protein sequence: CASSGTSYEQYF.

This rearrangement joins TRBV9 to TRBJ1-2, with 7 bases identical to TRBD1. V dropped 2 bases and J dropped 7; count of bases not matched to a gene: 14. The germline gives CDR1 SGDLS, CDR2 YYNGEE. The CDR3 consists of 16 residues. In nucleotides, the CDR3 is TGTGCCAGCAGCGTTTTCGGGGTACAGGGGAGAGGTGGCTACACCTTC. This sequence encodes CASSVFGVQGRGGYTF. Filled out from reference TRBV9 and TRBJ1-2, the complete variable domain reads DSGVTQTPKHLITATGQRVTLRCSPRSGDLSVYWYQQSLDQGLQFLIQYYNGEERAKGNILERFSAQQFPDLHSELNLSSLELGDSALYFCASSVFGVQGRGGYTFGSGTRLTVV.

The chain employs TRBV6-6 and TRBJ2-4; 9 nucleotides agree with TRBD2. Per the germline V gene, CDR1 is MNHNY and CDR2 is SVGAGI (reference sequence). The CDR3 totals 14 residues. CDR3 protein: CAVVGGGAGNIQYF. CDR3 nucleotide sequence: TGTGCTGTCGTTGGCGGGGGGGCTGGAAACATTCAGTACTTC.

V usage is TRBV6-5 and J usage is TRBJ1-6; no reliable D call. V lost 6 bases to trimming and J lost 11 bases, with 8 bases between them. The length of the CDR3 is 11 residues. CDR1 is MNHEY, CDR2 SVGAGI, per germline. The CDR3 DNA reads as TGTGCCAGCAGGTCCTCGGCACCCCTCCACTTT. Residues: CASRSSAPLHF.

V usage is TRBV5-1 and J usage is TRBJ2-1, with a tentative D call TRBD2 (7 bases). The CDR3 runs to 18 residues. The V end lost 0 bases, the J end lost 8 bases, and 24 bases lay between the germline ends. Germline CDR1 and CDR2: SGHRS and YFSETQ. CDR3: CASSLAPPSGGARYEQFF. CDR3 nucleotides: TGCGCCAGCAGCTTGGCGCCCCCTAGTGGGGGGGCCAGGTATGAGCAGTTCTTC.

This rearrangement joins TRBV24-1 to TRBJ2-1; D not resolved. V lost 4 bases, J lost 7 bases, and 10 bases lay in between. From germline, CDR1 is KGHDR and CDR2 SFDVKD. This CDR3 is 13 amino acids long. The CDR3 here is CATSETLRNEQFF. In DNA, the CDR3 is TGTGCCACCAGTGAAACCCTTCGGAATGAGCAGTTCTTC.

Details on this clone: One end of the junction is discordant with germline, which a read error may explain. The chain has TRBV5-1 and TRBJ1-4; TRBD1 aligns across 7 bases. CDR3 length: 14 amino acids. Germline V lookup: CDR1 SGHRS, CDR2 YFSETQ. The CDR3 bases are TGCGCCAGCAGCCCAACGACAGGGAATGAAGAACTGTTTTTT. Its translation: CASSPTTGNEELFF.

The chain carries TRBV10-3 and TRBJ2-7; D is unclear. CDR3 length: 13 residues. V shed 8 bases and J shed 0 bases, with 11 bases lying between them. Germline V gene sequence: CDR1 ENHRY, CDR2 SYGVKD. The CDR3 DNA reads TGTGCCATCGCAACTCCGGGCTCCTACGAGCAGTACTTC. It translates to CAIATPGSYEQYF.

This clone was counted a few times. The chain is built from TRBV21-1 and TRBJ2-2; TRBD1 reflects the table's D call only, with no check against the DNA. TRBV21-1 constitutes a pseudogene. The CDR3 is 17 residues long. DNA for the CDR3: TGTGCCAGCGTCATCCACCAGGGGACAGGGTCCGACGGGGAGCTGTTTTTT. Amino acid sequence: CASVIHQGTGSDGELFF.

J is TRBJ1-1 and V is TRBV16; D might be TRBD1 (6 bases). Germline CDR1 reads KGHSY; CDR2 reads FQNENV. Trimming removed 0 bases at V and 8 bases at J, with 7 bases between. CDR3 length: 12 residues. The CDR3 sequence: CASSQSRGEAFF. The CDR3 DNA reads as TGTGCCAGCAGCCAATCGAGGGGGGAAGCTTTCTTT.

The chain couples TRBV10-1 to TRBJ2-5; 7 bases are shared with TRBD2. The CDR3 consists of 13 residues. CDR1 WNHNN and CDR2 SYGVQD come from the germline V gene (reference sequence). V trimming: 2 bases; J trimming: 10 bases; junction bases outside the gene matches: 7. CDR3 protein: CASSEGRGWIQYF. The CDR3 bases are TGCGCCAGCAGTGAGGGGCGGGGGTGGATCCAGTACTTC.

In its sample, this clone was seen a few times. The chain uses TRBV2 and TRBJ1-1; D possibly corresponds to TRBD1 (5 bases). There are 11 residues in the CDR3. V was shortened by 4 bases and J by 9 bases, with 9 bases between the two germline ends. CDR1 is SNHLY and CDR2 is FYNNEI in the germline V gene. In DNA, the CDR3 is TGTGCCAGCAGTGGGGCAGGGAAAGCTTTCTTT. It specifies CASSGAGKAFF.

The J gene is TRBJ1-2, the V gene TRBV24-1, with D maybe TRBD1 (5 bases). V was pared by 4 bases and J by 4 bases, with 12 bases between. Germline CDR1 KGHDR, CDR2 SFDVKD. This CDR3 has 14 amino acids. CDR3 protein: CATSDDSIGYGYTF. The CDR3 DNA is TGTGCCACCAGTGACGACAGCATCGGCTATGGCTACACCTTC.

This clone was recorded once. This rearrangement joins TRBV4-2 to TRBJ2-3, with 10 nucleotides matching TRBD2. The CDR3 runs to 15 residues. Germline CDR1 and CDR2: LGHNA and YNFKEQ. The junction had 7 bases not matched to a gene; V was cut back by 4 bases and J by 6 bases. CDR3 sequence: CASSPASGGGDTQYF. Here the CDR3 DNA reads TGTGCCAGCAGCCCGGCTAGCGGGGGTGGGGATACGCAGTATTTT.

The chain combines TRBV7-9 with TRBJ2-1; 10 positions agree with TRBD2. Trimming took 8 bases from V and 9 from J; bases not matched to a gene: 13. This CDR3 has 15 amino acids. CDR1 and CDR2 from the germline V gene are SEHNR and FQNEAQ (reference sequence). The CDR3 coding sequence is TGTGCCAGCGGCCCTAGCGGGAGCTGGGGGGCTGAGCAGTTCTTC. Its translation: CASGPSGSWGAEQFF.

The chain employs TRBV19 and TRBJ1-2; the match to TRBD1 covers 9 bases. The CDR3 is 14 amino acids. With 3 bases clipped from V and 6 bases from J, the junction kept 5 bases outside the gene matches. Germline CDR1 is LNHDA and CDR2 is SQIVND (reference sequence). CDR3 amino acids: CASSIDRGLDGYTF. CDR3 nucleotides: TGTGCCAGTAGTATTGACAGGGGGTTGGATGGCTACACCTTC.

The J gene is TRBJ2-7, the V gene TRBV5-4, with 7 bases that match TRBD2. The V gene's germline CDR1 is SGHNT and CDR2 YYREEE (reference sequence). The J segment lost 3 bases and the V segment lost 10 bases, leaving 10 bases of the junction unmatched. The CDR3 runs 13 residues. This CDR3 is CAGRASGHYEQYF. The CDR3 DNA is TGTGCCGGACGGGCTAGCGGACACTACGAGCAGTACTTC.

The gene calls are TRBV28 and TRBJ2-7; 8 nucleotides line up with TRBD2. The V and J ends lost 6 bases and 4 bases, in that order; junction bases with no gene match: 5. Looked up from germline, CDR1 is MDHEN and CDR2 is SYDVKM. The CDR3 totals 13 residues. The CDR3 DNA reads TGTGCCAGCAGCCCAGCGGGAGAGTACGAGCAGTACTTC. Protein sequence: CASSPAGEYEQYF.

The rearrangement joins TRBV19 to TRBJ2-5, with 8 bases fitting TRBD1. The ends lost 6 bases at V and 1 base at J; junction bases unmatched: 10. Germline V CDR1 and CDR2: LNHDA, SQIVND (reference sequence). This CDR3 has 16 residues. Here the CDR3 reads CASRNTLGQGQETQYF. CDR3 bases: TGTGCCAGTAGGAACACCTTAGGACAGGGCCAAGAGACCCAGTACTTC.

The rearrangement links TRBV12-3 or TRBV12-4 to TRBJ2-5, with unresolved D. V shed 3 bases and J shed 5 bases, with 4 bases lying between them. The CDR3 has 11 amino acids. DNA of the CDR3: TGTGCCAGCAGTTTCGGGGAGACCCAGTACTTC. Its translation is CASSFGETQYF.

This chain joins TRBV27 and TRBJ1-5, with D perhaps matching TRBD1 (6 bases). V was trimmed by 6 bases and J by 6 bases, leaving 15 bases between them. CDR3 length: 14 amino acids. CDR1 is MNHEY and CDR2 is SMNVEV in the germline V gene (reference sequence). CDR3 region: CASSLGGAPQPQHF. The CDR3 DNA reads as TGTGCCAGCAGCTTGGGGGGGGCCCCTCAGCCCCAGCATTTT.

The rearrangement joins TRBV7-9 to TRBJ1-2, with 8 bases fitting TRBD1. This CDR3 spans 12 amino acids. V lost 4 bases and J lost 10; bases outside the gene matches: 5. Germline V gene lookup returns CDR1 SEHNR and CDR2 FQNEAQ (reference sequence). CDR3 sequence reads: CASSSRQGIYTF. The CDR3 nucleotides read TGTGCCAGCAGCTCTCGACAGGGGATCTACACCTTC.

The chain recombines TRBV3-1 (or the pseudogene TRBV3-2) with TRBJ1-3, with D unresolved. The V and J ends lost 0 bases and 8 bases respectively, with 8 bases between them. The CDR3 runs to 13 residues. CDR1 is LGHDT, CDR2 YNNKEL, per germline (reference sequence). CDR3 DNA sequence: TGTGCCAGCAGCCAAGAATCGGGGTACACCATATATTTT. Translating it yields CASSQESGYTIYF.

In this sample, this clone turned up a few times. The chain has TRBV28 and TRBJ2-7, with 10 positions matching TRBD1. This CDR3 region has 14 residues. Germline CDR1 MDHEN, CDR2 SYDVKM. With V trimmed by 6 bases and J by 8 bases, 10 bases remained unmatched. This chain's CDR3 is CASRPNPGQGKQYF. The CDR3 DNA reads TGTGCCAGCAGACCCAATCCGGGACAGGGGAAGCAGTACTTC.